These 8 T cell receptor beta chains originate from one sample sequenced in a study of human T cells and chemical hapten exposure. Time point of the sample: patch test 2, 6 weeks after DPC sensitization. Treatment reported: therapeutic diphenylcyclopropenone sensitization with weekly scalp DPC. Via MiXCR, TCRdb re-called the RACE reads, giving one row per CDR3 protein. This table has approximately 85,000 distinct CDR3 sequences, 10% to 13% appearing once. The specimen comprised whole blood, sampled in connection with sensitization to the hapten diphenylcyclopropenone (DPC). The receptors here all came from a young woman with alopecia areata. Some clones in this sample may be carry-over from other donors' samples.

The V call is TRBV6-2 or TRBV6-3, the J call TRBJ1-5, with D possibly matching TRBD1 (5 bases). The CDR3 is 14 amino acids. Trimming took off 2 bases at V and 5 bases at J, with 10 bases between the two ends. CDR1 is MNHEY and CDR2 is SVGEGT in the germline V gene. Here the CDR3 reads CASSYAGLDQPQHF. The CDR3 coding sequence is TGTGCCAGCAGTTACGCAGGGCTGGATCAGCCCCAGCATTTT.

This clonotype was recorded a few times. The chain is built from TRBV29-1 and TRBJ2-7; 10 bases map to TRBD1. CDR3 size: 16 residues. V was clipped by 6 bases and J by 0 bases; unmatched bases: 11. Germline V gene sequence: CDR1 SQVTM, CDR2 ANQGSEA. Here the CDR3 reads CSVLTGGLGSSYEQYF. The CDR3 DNA follows: TGCAGCGTCTTGACAGGGGGCTTGGGAAGCTCCTACGAGCAGTACTTC.

This clonotype was detected ten times or more. The chain has TRBV18 and TRBJ2-7; D could derive from TRBD1 or TRBD2 (7 bases each). V gave up 6 bases and J gave up 4 bases, with 16 bases separating them. This CDR3 has 14 residues. Germline V gene lookup returns CDR1 KGHSH and CDR2 LQKENI. CDR3 loop: CASSPRGGQYEQYF. The CDR3 nucleotides are TGTGCCAGCTCGCCCAGGGGGGGCCAGTACGAGCAGTACTTC.

This clonotype occurred many times. The chain combines TRBV7-3 with TRBJ2-3; 10 nucleotides agree with TRBD1. The CDR3 has 15 residues. The germline V gene encodes CDR1 SGHTA and CDR2 FQGTGA. V was pared by 6 bases and J by 2 bases, with 5 bases of the junction left unmatched. The chain's CDR3 is CASSRQGASTDTQYF. DNA of the CDR3: TGTGCCAGCAGTAGACAGGGGGCCTCCACAGATACGCAGTATTTT.

At least ten counts were recorded for this clonotype. The chain employs TRBV12-3 or TRBV12-4 and TRBJ1-1; TRBD1 agrees at 7 bases. The J segment lost 3 bases and the V segment lost 4 bases, leaving 5 bases of the junction unmatched. The CDR3 length is 14 residues. The CDR3 DNA reads as TGTGCCAGCAGTTCCACGACAGGGTACACTGAAGCTTTCTTT. Its translation: CASSSTTGYTEAFF.

The genes are TRBV4-1 and TRBJ1-3, with D uncertain. The CDR3 length is 15 residues. Trimming stripped 0 bases from V and 0 bases from J, with 6 bases between. Germline CDR1 MGHRA, CDR2 YSYEKL. The CDR3 region is CASSQDYNSGNTIYF. In DNA, the CDR3 is TGCGCCAGCAGCCAAGATTACAACTCTGGAAACACCATATATTTT.

The rearrangement uses TRBV10-3 and TRBJ1-6; TRBD1 aligns across 7 bases. The trim removed 6 bases at V and 0 bases at J, leaving 5 bases unmatched. CDR1 and CDR2 (germline): ENHRY, SYGVKD. The CDR3 contains 16 residues. CDR3 protein: CAISRGDSSYNSPLHF. The CDR3 nucleotides read TGTGCCATCAGCCGTGGGGACAGCTCCTATAATTCACCCCTCCACTTT.

The V and J genes are TRBV27 and TRBJ1-6; D possibly corresponds to TRBD1 (5 bases). V was shortened by 5 bases and J by 7 bases, with 12 bases between the two germline ends. The CDR3 contains 14 residues. Germline values: CDR1 MNHEY, CDR2 SMNVEV (reference sequence). As DNA, the CDR3 is TGTGCCAGCAGTCCCGGGACCGAGAATTCACCCCTCCACTTT. The encoded protein is CASSPGTENSPLHF.